This paragraph reports one T cell receptor beta chain. There is no known antigen for this receptor. Within one base of it there is no much larger clone, and no base qualities were kept. Stable Graves' hyperthyroidism was defined as no progression to ophthalmopathy during 18 months of follow-up. Hyperthyroidism patients were newly diagnosed, with disease duration under 2 months, and aged 18 to 65 years. Any patient with an uncontrolled infection, another autoimmune disease, pregnancy or lactation was excluded. Clinical symptoms, serum thyroxine and TRAb, thyroid ultrasound, and orbital computed tomography formed the basis for the diagnoses. PBMCs were separated from around 9.1 ml of fresh peripheral blood using Ficoll-Paque density gradient centrifugation. Trizol reagent was used to extract total RNA, and RNA quality was then checked on an Agilent 2100 Bioanalyzer. The TCR beta CDR3 regions were amplified from RNA transcripts. For the first round of RT-PCR on the TCR CDR3, the HTBI primer set was used together with the Qiagen OneStep RT-PCR kit. A second multiplex PCR round built the libraries, followed by size selection and purification. The libraries were sequenced on an Illumina HiSeq2000 using paired-end 100 bp reads. The authors' analysis ran thus. Raw data were processed with SOAPnuke, discarding reads with adapters, uncalled bases, mean Phred below 15, or no exact constant-primer or identifier match. COPE v1.2.5 was used to merge high-quality paired reads, and clonotypes were defined as unique nucleotide sequences. MiTCR v1.1 was used to align the clonotypes against IMGT TRBV, TRBD and TRBJ reference segments. Only V-J combinations with frequency above 0.0001, covering 98% to 99.2% of repertoires, were analysed. A TCS score was defined as the ratio of F50 (clonal expansion) to E x V (chaos), with BLOSUM62-based TCRdist applied between CDR3 peptides within each V-J. Welch's t-statistics and random forest reduced approximately 520 V-J features to some 14, which were used in a naive Bayes classifier (R e1071). TCRdb reran the public reads through fastp at Q25 and MiXCR, keeping productive beta chains. Rows merge per CDR3 protein into single entries with the most common DNA and genes. None of the V and J calls come from the authors' own analysis; TCRdb made them. This sample is represented by roughly 420,000 distinct CDR3 sequences; roughly 13% of them were singletons. In total, the top ten clones hold 5.3% of the sample.

This record comes from a study of T cells in Graves' hyperthyroidism and ophthalmopathy (dated by TCRdb to about 2019). At the level of the whole study: Peripheral blood was sampled at the time of initial diagnosis, prior to any treatment. To identify distinguishing TCR V-J signatures, a discovery cohort of 100 or so patients was used, comprising roughly 45 with Graves' ophthalmopathy and 57 with stable Graves' hyperthyroidism. Prospective prediction of ophthalmopathy was tested in an independent validation cohort of approximately 19 hyperthyroidism patients and some 17 patients who later progressed to ophthalmopathy. The 90 to 100 discovery patients were randomly divided into training and test sets at a 7:3 ratio. Thyroid tissue and blood T-cell repertoires from several Graves' hyperthyroidism patients were also compared in the study. After blood sampling, hyperthyroidism patients were treated with methimazole at a starting dose of 30 mg daily, and ophthalmopathy patients were treated with high-dose intravenous methylprednisolone. According to the paper, TCR Vbeta CDR3 sequencing was carried out on 120 to 150 peripheral blood samples, which came from approximately 43 ophthalmopathy, approximately 78 hyperthyroidism and some 17 progressor patients. The paper as a whole reports these results and caveats: Ophthalmopathy was separated from stable hyperthyroidism by a 13 V-J signature model, with 85% to 90% sensitivity and about 81% specificity obtained in cross-validation and 80%/75% obtained in testing. Most expanded thyroid clonotypes (frequency above 0.001) were also detected in blood, suggesting blood repertoires may reflect thyroid immune responses. In validation, the model predicted progression to ophthalmopathy a median of roughly six months before onset, with roughly 68% sensitivity and more than 72% specificity. No statistical method was used to set the sample size in advance, and investigators knew the group allocation.

The source material was blood. The source is a woman aged 18 to 35 with Graves' hyperthyroidism.

The CDR3 reads as follows: CASTHMGGSSYNEQFF. The DNA is as follows: TGCGCCAGCACCCATATGGGGGGGAGCTCCTACAATGAGCAGTTCTTC. The V and J segments used are TRBV5-1 and TRBJ2-1, with 7 junctional bases fitting TRBD2. Trimming accounts for 6 bases at V and 0 bases at J, while the number of junction bases matched to no gene is 9. The CDR3 numbers 16 residues from cysteine through phenylalanine. Only the CDR3 region is kept as DNA, spanning 48 bases read in frame from base 1. CDR1 SGHRS and CDR2 YFSETQ are derived from the germline V gene.